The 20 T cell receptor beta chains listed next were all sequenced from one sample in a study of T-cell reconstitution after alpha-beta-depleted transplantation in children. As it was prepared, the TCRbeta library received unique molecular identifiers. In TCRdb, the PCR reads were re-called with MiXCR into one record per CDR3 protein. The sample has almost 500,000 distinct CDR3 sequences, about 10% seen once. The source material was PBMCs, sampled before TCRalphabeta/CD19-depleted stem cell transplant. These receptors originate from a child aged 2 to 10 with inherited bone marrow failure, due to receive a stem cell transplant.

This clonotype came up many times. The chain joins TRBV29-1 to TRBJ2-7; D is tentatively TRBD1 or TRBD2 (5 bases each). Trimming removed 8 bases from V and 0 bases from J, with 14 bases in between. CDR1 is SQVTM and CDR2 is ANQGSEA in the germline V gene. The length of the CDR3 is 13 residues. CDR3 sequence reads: CSLLKGSSYEQYF. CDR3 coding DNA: TGCAGCCTGCTCAAGGGGAGCTCCTACGAGCAGTACTTC.

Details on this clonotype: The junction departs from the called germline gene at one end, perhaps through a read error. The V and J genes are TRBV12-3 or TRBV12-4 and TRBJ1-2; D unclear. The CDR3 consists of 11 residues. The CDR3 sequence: CASGLASGYTF. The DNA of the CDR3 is TGTGCCAGCGGTTTAGCGAGTGGCTACACCTTC.

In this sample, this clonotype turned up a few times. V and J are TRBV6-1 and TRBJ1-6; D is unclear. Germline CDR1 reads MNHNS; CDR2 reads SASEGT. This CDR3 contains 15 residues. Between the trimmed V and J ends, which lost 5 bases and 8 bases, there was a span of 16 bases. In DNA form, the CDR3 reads TGTGCCAGCAGTCCCCTTCCAGGAAGTGATTCACCCCTCCACTTT. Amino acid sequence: CASSPLPGSDSPLHF.

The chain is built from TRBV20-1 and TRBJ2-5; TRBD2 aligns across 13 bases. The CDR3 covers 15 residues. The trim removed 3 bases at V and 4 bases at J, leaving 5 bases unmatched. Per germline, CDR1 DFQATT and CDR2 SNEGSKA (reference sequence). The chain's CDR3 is CSARRLAGGVETQYF. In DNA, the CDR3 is TGCAGTGCTAGGAGACTAGCGGGAGGAGTAGAGACCCAGTACTTC.

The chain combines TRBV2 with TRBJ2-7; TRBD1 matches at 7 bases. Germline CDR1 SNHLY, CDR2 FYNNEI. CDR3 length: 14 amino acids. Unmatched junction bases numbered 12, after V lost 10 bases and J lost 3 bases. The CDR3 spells CANQPNRDSYEQYF. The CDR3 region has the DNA TGTGCCAACCAACCCAACAGGGACAGCTACGAGCAGTACTTC.

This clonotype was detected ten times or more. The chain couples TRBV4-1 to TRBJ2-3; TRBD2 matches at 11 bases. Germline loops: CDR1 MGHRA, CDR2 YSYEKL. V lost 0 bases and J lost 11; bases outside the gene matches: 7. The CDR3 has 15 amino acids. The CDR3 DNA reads TGCGCCAGCAGCCAAGACGGGACTAGCGGACTTTTGCAGTATTTT. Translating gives CASSQDGTSGLLQYF.

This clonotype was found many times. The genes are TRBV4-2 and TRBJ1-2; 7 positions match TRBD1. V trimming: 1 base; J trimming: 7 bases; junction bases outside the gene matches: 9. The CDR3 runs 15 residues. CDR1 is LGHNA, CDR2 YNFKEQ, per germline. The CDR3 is CASSQALTGERGYTF. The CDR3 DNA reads TGTGCCAGCAGCCAAGCCCTCACAGGGGAGCGTGGCTACACCTTC.

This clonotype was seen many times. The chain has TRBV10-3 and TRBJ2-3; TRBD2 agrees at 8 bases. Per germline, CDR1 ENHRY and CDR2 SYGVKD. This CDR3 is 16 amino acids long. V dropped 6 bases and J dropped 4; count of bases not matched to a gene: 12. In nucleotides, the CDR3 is TGTGCCATCAGCCGAGCCCTAGCGGGCTCTCCAGATACGCAGTATTTT. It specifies CAISRALAGSPDTQYF.

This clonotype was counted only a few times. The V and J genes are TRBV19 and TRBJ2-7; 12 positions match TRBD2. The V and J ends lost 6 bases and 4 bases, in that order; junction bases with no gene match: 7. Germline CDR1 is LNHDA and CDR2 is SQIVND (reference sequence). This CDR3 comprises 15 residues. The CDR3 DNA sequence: TGTGCCAGTAGCCAAACTAGCGGGAGGTTTTACGAGCAGTACTTC. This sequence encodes CASSQTSGRFYEQYF.

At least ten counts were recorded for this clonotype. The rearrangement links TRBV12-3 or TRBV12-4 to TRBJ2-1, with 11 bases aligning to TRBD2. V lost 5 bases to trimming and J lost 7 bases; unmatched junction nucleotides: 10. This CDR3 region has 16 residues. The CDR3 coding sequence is TGTGCCAGCAGTGCCGGGACTAGCGGCCTGGGGAATGAGCAGTTCTTC. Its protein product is CASSAGTSGLGNEQFF.

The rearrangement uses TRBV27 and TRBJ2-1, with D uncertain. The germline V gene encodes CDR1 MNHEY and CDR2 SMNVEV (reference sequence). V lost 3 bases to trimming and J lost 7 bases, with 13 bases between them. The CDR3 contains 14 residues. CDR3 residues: CASSFLPSLNEQFF. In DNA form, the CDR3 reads TGTGCCAGCAGTTTCCTCCCATCATTGAATGAGCAGTTCTTC.

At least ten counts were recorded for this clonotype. CDR3 sequence: CVSGPTGDTQYF. The DNA of the CDR3 is TGTGTCAGCGGACCCACAGGAGATACGCAGTATTTT. The chain links TRBV19 to TRBJ2-3; D is perhaps TRBD1 or TRBD2 (5 bases each). Germline CDR1 reads LNHDA; CDR2 reads SQIVND (reference sequence). The CDR3 is 12 amino acids.

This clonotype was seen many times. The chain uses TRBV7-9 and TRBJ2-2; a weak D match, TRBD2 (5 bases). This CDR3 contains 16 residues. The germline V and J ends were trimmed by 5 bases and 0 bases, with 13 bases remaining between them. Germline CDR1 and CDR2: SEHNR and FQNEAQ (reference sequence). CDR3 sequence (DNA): TGTGCCAGCAGCCCCAGATGGGAGCCGAACACCGGGGAGCTGTTTTTT. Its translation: CASSPRWEPNTGELFF.

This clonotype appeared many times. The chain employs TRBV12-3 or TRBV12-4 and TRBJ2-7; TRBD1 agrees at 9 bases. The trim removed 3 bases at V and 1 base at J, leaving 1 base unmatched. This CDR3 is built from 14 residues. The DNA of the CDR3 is TGTGCCAGCAGTTTCGGGACAGGGTCCTACGAGCAGTACTTC. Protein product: CASSFGTGSYEQYF.

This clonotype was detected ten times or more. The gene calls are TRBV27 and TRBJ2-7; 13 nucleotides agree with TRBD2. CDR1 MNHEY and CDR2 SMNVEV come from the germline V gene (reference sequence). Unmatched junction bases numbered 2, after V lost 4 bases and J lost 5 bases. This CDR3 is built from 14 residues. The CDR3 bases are TGTGCCAGCAGTTCGGGACTAGCGGGACACGAGCAGTACTTC. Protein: CASSSGLAGHEQYF.

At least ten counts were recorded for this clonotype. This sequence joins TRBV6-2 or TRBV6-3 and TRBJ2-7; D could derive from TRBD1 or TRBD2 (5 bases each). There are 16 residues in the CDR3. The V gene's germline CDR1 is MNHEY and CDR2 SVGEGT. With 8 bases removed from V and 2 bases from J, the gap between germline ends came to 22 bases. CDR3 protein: CASEDSGTGNPYEQYF. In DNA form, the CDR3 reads TGTGCCAGCGAAGATTCCGGGACCGGGAACCCCTACGAGCAGTACTTC.

CDR3 region: CSALDRGLYDEQFF. CDR3 nucleotide sequence: TGCAGTGCTCTTGACAGGGGGCTTTATGATGAGCAGTTCTTC. J is TRBJ2-1 and V is TRBV20-1; 10 nucleotides align to TRBD1. This CDR3 is built from 14 residues. The germline gives CDR1 DFQATT, CDR2 SNEGSKA (reference sequence). V gave up 5 bases and J gave up 8 bases; unmatched junction bases: 9.

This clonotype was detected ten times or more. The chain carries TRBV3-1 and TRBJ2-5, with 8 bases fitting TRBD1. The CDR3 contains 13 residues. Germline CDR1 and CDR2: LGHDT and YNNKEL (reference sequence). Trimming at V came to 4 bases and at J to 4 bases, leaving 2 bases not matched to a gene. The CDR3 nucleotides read TGTGCCAGCAGCCCCGGGACAGGAGAGACCCAGTACTTC. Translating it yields CASSPGTGETQYF.

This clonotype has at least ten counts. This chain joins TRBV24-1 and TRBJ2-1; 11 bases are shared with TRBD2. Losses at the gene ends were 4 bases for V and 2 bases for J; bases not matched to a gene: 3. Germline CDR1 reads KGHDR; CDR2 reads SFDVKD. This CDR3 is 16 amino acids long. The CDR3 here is CATSDPGLAAYNEQFF. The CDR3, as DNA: TGTGCCACCAGTGACCCGGGACTAGCGGCCTACAATGAGCAGTTCTTC.

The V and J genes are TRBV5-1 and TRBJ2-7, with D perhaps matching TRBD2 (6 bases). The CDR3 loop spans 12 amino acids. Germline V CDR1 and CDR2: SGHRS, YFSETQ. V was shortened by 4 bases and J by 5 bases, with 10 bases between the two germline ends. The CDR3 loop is CASSIERDEQYF. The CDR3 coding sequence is TGCGCCAGCAGCATAGAGCGGGACGAGCAGTACTTC.